Below, 11 T cell receptor beta chains from the same sample are listed, as sequenced in a study of blood T cells in healthy people across ages (dated by TCRdb to the mid-2010s). The method was 5' RACE. TCRdb lists the instrument as Illumina HiSeq 2500. A second PCR of roughly 6 to 11 cycles was run with a J-beta primer mix and a sample-barcoded 5' primer. In TCRdb, the public reads were trimmed at Q25 with fastp and aligned with MiXCR, with productive beta chains retained. Each record represents a unique CDR3 protein, reported with the most common genes and DNA among its rows. The sample table lists approximately 940,000 distinct CDR3 sequences, 40% to 60% of them with a count of one. Around an eighth of the sample rests with the top ten. Material: blood. The receptor set was obtained from a man aged 25 to 45 in good health.

Regarding this clonotype: This clone may be a read error of a much larger clone one base away. This chain links TRBV10-3 with TRBJ1-1; maybe TRBD1 (5 bases). Trimming took 6 bases from V and 3 from J, leaving 14 bases between them. CDR1 and CDR2 from the germline V gene are ENHRY and SYGVKD. The CDR3 runs 14 residues. The chain's CDR3 is CAIRGTGRDTEAFF. The CDR3, as DNA: TGTGCCATCAGGGGGACGGGGAGGGACACTGAAGCTTTCTTT.

The chain links TRBV7-3 to TRBJ2-1; D unresolved. CDR1 SGHTA and CDR2 FQGTGA come from the germline V gene. The CDR3 sequence is 14 residues long. The ends were cut back, 2 bases at V and 9 bases at J, with 14 bases in the middle. The CDR3 DNA follows: TGTGCCAGCAGCTTAGTAACCGCAGGCGCTGAGCAGTTCTTC. Its translation is CASSLVTAGAEQFF.

This clonotype came up a few times. The gene calls are TRBV20-1 and TRBJ2-7; the D gene is possibly TRBD1 (6 bases). Germline V gene data show CDR1 as DFQATT and CDR2 as SNEGSKA (reference sequence). The CDR3 extends over 14 amino acids. Trimming stripped 3 bases from V and 1 base from J, with 13 bases between. The CDR3 here is CSARGHLGSYEQYF. CDR3 in DNA: TGCAGTGCTAGGGGACATCTGGGGTCCTACGAGCAGTACTTC.

The V and J genes are TRBV6-1 and TRBJ1-2; D may be TRBD1 (5 bases). CDR1 and CDR2 from the germline V gene are MNHNS and SASEGT. V was shortened by 6 bases and J by 4 bases, with 12 bases between the two germline ends. This CDR3 contains 13 residues. This CDR3 is CASSGDEAYGYTF. The CDR3 bases are TGTGCCAGCAGCGGGGACGAAGCCTATGGCTACACCTTC.

The table lists this clonotype with a few counts. In nucleotides, the CDR3 is TGTGCCAGCACCCAATCCGGGGGGACAGATACGCAGTATTTT. Translated: CASTQSGGTDTQYF. The rearrangement links TRBV6-2 or TRBV6-3 to TRBJ2-3; TRBD2 matches at 7 bases. With 7 bases clipped from V and 3 bases from J, the junction kept 7 bases outside the gene matches. The germline V gene encodes CDR1 MNHEY and CDR2 SVGEGT. This CDR3 has 14 residues.

This clonotype was observed a few times. The rearrangement links TRBV27 to TRBJ2-7; no reliable D call. With 3 bases removed from V and 2 bases from J, the gap between germline ends came to 11 bases. There are 14 residues in the CDR3. Germline lookup yields CDR1 MNHEY and CDR2 SMNVEV (reference sequence). The CDR3, as DNA: TGTGCCAGCAGTTTCGCCGTGGGTCCCTACGAGCAGTACTTC. It codes for CASSFAVGPYEQYF.

The chain has TRBV12-3 or TRBV12-4 and TRBJ2-4; D is uncertain. The CDR3 spans 14 residues. Trimming took off 3 bases at V and 13 bases at J, with 19 bases between the two ends. The CDR3 spells CASSFGHKPTEQYF. As DNA, the CDR3 is TGTGCCAGCAGTTTCGGGCATAAACCTACTGAGCAGTACTTC.

This clonotype was observed a handful of times. The V call is TRBV6-1, the J call TRBJ1-1, with D unclear. V was shortened by 6 bases and J by 0 bases, with 11 bases between the two germline ends. This CDR3 contains 14 residues. Germline CDR1 MNHNS, CDR2 SASEGT. As DNA, the CDR3 is TGTGCCAGCAGCGGAGGACGGTTGAACACTGAAGCTTTCTTT. Residues: CASSGGRLNTEAFF.

V is TRBV18 and J is TRBJ2-1; TRBD2 aligns across 11 bases. With 6 bases clipped from V and 1 base from J, the junction kept 5 bases outside the gene matches. The CDR3 is 16 amino acids. The germline gives CDR1 KGHSH, CDR2 LQKENI. CDR3 region: CASSLTSGESYNEQFF. The DNA for the CDR3 is TGTGCCAGCTCCCTGACTAGCGGGGAATCCTACAATGAGCAGTTCTTC. Combining the CDR3 with reference TRBV18 and TRBJ2-1 gives the whole variable domain NAGVMQNPRHLVRRRGQEARLRCSPMKGHSHVYWYRQLPEEGLKFMVYLQKENIIDESGMPKERFSAEFPKEGPSILRIQQVVRGDSAAYFCASSLTSGESYNEQFFGPGTRLTVL.

The CDR3 loop is CASSSDRRVERYGYTF. In DNA, the CDR3 is TGTGCCAGCAGCTCGGACAGGCGGGTTGAGCGGTATGGCTACACCTTC. The chain has TRBV27 and TRBJ1-2, with 7 bases fitting TRBD1. The CDR3 has 16 amino acids. V was pared by 6 bases and J by 5 bases, with 15 bases of the junction left unmatched. From germline, CDR1 is MNHEY and CDR2 SMNVEV (reference sequence).

The V and J genes are TRBV28 and TRBJ2-2; D is unresolved. Trimming stripped 8 bases from V and 0 bases from J, with 7 bases between. CDR1 is MDHEN, CDR2 SYDVKM, per germline. The CDR3 length is 13 residues. In nucleotides, the CDR3 is TGTGCCAGCCGTGAATCGAACACCGGGGAGCTGTTTTTT. Protein product: CASRESNTGELFF.